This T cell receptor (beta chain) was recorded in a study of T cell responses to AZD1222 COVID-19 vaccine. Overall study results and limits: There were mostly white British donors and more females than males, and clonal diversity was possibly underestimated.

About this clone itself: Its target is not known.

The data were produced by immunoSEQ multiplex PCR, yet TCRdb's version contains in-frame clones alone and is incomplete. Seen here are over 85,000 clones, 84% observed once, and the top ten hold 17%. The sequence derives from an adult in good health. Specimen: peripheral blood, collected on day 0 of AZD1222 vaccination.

The CDR3 reads CASSQGLSVRNEQYF. The DNA of the CDR3 is TGTGCCAGCAGCCAAGGTTTATCAGTCAGGAACGAGCAGTACTTC. This chain uses TRBV4-2 with TRBJ2-7; no clear D gene. The CDR3 covers 15 residues. The ends were cut back, 1 base at V and 5 bases at J, with 15 bases in the middle. CDR1 and CDR2 from the germline V gene are LGHNA and YNFKEQ.